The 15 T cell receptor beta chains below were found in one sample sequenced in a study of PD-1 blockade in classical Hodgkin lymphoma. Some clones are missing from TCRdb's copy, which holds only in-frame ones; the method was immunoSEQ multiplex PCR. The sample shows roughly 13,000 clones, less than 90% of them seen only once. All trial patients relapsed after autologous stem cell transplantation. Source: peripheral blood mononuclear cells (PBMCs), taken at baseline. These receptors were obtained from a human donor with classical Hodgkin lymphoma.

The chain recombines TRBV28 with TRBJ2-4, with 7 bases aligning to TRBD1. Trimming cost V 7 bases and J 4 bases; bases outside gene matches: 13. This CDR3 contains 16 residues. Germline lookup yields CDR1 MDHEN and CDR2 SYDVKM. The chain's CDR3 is CASNTGDPSLKNIQYF. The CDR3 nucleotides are TGTGCCAGCAACACAGGGGACCCTTCCTTAAAAAACATTCAGTACTTC.

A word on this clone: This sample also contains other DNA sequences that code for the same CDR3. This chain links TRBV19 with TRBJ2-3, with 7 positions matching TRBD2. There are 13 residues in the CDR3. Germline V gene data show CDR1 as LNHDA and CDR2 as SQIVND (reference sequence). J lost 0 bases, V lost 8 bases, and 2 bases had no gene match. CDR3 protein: CASRSGSTDTQYF. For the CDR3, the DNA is TGTGCCAGTCGTAGCGGGAGCACAGATACGCAGTATTTT. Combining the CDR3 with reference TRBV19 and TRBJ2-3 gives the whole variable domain DGGITQSPKYLFRKEGQNVTLSCEQNLNHDAMYWYRQDPGQGLRLIYYSQIVNDFQKGDIAEGYSVSREKKESFPLTVTSAQKNPTAFYLCASRSGSTDTQYFGPGTRLTVL.

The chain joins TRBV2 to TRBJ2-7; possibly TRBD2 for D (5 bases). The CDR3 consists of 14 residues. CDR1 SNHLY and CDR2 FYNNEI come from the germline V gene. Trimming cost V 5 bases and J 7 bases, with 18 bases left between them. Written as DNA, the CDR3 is TGTGCCAGCAGTTCCTCCGACGGACTTGAAGAGCAGTACTTC. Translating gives CASSSSDGLEEQYF.

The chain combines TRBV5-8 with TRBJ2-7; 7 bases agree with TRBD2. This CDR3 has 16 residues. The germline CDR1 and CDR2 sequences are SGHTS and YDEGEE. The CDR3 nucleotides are TGTGCCAGCAGTTTGGACACCCGGGGGGTGTCCTACGAGCAGTACGTC. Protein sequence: CASSLDTRGVSYEQYV.

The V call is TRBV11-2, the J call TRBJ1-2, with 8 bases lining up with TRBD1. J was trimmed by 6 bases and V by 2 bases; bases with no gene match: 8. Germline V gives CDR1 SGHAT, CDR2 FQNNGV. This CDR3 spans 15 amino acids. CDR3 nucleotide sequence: TGTGCCAGCAGCTTATATGGGACAGGTCAGAATGGCTACACCTTC. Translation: CASSLYGTGQNGYTF.

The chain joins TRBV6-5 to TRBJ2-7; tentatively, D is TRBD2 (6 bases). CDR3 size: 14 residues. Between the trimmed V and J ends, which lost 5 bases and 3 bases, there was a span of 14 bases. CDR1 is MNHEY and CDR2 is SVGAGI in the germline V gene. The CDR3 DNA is TGTGCCAGCAGTCCCACTAGCTCGGTCTACGAGCAGTACTTC. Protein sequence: CASSPTSSVYEQYF.

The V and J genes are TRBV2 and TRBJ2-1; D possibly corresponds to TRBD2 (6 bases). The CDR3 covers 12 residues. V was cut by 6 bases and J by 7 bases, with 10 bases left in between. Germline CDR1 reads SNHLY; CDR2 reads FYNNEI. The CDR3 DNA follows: TGTGCCAGCAGCCCGACTAGGAATGAGCAGTTCTTC. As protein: CASSPTRNEQFF.

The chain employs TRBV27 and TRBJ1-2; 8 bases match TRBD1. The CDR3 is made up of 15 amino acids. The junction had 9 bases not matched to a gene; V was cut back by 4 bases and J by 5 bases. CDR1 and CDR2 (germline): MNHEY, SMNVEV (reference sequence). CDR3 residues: CASSYRQGTEYGYTF. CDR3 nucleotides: TGTGCCAGCAGTTATAGACAGGGGACAGAATATGGCTACACCTTC.

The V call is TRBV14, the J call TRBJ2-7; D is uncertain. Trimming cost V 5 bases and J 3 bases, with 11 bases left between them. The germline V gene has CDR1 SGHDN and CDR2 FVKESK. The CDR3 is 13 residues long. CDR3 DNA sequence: TGTGCCAGCAGCACCCGGGCCTACTACGAGCAGTACTTC. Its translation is CASSTRAYYEQYF.

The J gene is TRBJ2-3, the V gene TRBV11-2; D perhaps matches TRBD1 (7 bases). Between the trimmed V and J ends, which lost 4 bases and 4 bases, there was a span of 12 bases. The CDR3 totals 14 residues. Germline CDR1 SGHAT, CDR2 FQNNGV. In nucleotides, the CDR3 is TGTGCCAGCAGCTCCGGAGGGGGCCCAGATACGCAGTATTTT. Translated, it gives CASSSGGGPDTQYF.

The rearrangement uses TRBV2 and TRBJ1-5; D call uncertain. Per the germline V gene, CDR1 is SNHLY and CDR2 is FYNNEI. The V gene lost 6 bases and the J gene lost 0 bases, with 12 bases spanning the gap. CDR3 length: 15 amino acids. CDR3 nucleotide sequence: TGTGCCAGCAGCACGCGGACCGATAGCAATCAGCCCCAGCATTTT. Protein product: CASSTRTDSNQPQHF.

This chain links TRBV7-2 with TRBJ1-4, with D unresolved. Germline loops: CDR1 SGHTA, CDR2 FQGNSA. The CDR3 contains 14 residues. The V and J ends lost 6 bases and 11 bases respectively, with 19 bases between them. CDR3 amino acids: CASSPGPKMGKLFF. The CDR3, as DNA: TGTGCCAGCAGTCCCGGCCCCAAAATGGGGAAACTGTTTTTT.

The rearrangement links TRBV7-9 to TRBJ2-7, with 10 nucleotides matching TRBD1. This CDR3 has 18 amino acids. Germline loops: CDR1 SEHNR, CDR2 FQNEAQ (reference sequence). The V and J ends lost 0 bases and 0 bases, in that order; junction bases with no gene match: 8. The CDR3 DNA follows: TGTGCCAGCAGCTTAGCGATATTGGGACAGGGGAGCTCCTACGAGCAGTACGTC. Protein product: CASSLAILGQGSSYEQYV.

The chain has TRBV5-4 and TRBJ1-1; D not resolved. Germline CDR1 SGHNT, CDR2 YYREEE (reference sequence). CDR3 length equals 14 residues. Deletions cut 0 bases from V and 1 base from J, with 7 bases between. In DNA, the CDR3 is TGTGCCAGCAGCTTGGCCCGAAAGAACACTGAAGCTTTCTTT. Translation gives CASSLARKNTEAFF.

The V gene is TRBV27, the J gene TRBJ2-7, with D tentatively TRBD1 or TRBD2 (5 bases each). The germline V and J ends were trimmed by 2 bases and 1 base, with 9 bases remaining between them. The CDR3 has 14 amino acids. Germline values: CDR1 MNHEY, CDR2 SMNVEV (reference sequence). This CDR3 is CASSLSEGSYEQYF. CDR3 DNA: TGTGCCAGCAGTTTAAGCGAGGGGTCCTACGAGCAGTACTTC.